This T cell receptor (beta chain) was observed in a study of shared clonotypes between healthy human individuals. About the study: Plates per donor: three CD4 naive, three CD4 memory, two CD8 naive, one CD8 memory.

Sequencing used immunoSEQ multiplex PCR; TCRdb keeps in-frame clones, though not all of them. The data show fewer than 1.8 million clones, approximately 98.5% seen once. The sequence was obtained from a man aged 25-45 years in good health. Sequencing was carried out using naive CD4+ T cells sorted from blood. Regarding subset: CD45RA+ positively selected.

CDR3 in amino acids: CASTLTLGETQYF. The CDR3 DNA reads TGTGCCAGCACCTTAACCCTCGGTGAGACCCAGTACTTC. The chain couples TRBV6-5 to TRBJ2-5; unclear D gene. The CDR3 length is 13 residues. With 7 bases removed from V and 5 bases from J, the gap between germline ends came to 14 bases. The germline V gene encodes CDR1 MNHEY and CDR2 SVGAGI.